Below, one T cell receptor (beta chain) is given with its context. This specimen comes from a study of T cell responses to AZD1222 COVID-19 vaccine. Germline V lookup: CDR1 SQVTM, CDR2 ANQGSEA. The CDR3 is made up of 14 amino acids. With 7 bases removed from V and 1 base from J, the gap between germline ends came to 15 bases. TCRdb keeps only in-frame clones here, not all; method: immunoSEQ multiplex PCR. The data hold approximately 79,000 clones, with roughly 88% observed a single time. The source is an adult in good health. This chain uses TRBV29-1 with TRBJ2-3; D may be TRBD2 (5 bases). Sequences were derived from peripheral blood, sampled on day 0 of AZD1222 vaccination. Here the CDR3 reads CSAKSGIGTDTQYF. The DNA for the CDR3 is TGCAGCGCTAAGTCGGGGATCGGCACAGATACGCAGTATTTT.